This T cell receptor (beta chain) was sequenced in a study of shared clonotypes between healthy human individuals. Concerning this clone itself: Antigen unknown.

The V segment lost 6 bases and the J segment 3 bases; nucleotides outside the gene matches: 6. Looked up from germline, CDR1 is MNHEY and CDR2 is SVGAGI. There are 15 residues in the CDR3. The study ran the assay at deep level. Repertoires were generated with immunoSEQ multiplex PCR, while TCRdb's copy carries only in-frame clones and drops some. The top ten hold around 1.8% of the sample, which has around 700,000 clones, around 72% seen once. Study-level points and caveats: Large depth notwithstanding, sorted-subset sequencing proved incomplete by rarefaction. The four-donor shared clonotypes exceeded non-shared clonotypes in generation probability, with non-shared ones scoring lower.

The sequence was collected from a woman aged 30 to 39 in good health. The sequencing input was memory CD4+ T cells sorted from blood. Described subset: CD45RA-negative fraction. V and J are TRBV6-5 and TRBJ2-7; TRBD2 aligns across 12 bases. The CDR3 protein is CASSQTSGSNYEQYF. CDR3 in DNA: TGTGCCAGCAGCCAGACTAGCGGGAGCAACTACGAGCAGTACTTC.